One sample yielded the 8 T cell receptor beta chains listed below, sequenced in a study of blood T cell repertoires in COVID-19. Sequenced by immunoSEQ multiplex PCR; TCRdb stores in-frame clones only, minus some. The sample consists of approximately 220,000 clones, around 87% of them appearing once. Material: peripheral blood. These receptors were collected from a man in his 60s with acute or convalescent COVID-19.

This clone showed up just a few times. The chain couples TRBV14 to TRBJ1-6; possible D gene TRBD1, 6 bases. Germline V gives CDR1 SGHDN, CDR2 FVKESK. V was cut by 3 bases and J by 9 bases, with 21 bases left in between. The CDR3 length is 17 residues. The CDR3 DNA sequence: TGTGCCAGCAGCCACCAAGCAGGGGTGGCTTCGGGTTCACCCCTCCACTTT. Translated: CASSHQAGVASGSPLHF.

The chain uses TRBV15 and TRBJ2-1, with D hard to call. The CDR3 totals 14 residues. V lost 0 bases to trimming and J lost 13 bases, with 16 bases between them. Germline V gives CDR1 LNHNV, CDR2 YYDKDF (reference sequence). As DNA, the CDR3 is TGTGCCACCAGCAGAGATCAGGATCAGTTCCCCCAGTTCTTC. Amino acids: CATSRDQDQFPQFF. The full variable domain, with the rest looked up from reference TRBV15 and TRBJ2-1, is DAMVIQNPRYQVTQFGKPVTLSCSQTLNHNVMYWYQQKSSQAPKLLFHYYDKDFNNEADTPDNFQSRRPNTSFCFLDIRSPGLGDTAMYLCATSRDQDQFPQFFGPGTRLTVL.

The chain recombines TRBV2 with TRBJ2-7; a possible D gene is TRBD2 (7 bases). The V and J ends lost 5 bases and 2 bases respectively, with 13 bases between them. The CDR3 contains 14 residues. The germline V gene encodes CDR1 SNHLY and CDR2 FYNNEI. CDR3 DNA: TGTGCCAGCAGTCCGAGGGAGGGGGCCTACGAGCAGTACTTC. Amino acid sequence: CASSPREGAYEQYF. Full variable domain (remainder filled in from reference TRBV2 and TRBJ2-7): EPEVTQTPSHQVTQMGQEVILRCVPISNHLYFYWYRQILGQKVEFLVSFYNNEISEKSEIFDDQFSVERPDGSNFTLKIRSTKLEDSAMYFCASSPREGAYEQYFGPGTRLTVT.

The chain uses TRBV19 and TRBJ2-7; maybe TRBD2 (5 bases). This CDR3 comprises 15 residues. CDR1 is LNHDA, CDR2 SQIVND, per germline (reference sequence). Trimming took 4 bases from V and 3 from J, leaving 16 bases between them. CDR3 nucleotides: TGTGCCAGTAGTAGGTATCGGCAGGCGGGCTACGAGCAGTACTTC. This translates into CASSRYRQAGYEQYF.

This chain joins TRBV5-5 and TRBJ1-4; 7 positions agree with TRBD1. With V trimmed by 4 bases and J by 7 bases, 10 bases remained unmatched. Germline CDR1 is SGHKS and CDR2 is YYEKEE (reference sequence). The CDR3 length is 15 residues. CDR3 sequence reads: CASSPSPTGVEKLFF. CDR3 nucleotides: TGTGCCAGCAGCCCGAGTCCTACAGGGGTTGAAAAACTGTTTTTT.

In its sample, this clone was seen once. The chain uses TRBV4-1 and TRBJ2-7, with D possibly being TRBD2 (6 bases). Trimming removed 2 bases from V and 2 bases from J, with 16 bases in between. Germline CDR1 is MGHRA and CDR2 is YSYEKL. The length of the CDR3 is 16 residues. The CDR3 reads CASSQRGPGVAYEQYF. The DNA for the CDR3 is TGCGCCAGCAGCCAAAGGGGACCGGGGGTAGCCTACGAGCAGTACTTC.

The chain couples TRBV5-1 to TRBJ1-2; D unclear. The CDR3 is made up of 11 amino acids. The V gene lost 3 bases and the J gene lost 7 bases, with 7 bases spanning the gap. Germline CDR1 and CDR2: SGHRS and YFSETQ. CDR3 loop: CASSSTSGYTF. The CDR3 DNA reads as TGCGCCAGCAGCTCAACAAGTGGCTACACCTTC. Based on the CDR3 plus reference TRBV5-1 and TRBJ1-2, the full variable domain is KAGVTQTPRYLIKTRGQQVTLSCSPISGHRSVSWYQQTPGQGLQFLFEYFSETQRNKGNFPGRFSGRQFSNSRSEMNVSTLELGDSALYLCASSSTSGYTFGSGTRLTVV.

The CDR3 spells CASSLRGIGLSSFGQFF. CDR3 bases: TGTGCCAGCAGCTTACGTGGGATCGGACTTTCCAGTTTCGGACAGTTCTTC. The chain has TRBV7-6 and TRBJ2-1, with D possibly TRBD2 on 5 matching bases. The CDR3 consists of 17 residues. Germline loops: CDR1 SGHVS, CDR2 FNYEAQ. V lost 2 bases and J lost 13, with 27 bases in between.